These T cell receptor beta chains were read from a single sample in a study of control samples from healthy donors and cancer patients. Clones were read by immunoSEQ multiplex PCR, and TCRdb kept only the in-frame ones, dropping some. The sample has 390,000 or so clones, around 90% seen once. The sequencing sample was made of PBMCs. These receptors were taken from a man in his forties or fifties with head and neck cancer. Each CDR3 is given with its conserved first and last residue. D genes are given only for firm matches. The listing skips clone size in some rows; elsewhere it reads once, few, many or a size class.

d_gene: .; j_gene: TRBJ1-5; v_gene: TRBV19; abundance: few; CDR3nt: TGTGCCAGTAGCCCACAGGGATTGGGTAGCAATCAGCCCCAGCATTTT; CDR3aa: CASSPQGLGSNQPQHF
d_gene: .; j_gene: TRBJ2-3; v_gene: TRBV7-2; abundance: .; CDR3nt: TGTGCCAGCAGCTTAGTTTATCGAGATACGCAGTATTTT; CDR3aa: CASSLVYRDTQYF
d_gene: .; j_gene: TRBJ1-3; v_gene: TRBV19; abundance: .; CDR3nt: TGTGCCAGTAGTACGTTCTTGGCTTCTGGAAACACCATATATTTT; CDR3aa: CASSTFLASGNTIYF
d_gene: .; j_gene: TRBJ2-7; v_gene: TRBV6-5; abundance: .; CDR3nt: TGTGCCAGCACACGGACGGCCAGATCCTACGAGCAGTACTTC; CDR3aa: CASTRTARSYEQYF
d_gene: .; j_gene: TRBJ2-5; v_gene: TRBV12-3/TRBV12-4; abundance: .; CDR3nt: TGTGCCAGCACCCCGGACTGGGGAGAGACCCAGTACTTC; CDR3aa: CASTPDWGETQYF
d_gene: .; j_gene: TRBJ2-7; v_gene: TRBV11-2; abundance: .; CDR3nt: TGTGCCAGCAGCTTAGATTCGGGACTGGACTACGAGCAGTACTTC; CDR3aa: CASSLDSGLDYEQYF
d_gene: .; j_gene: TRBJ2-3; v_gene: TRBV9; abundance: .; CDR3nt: TGTGCCAGCAGCGTAGACGAAGGAGGGAGCACAGATACGCAGTATTTT; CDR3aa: CASSVDEGGSTDTQYF
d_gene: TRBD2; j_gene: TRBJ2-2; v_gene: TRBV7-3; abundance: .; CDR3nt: TGTGCCAGCAGCGCGACTAGCGGGGGGGTGAACACCGGGGAGCTGTTTTTT; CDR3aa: CASSATSGGVNTGELFF
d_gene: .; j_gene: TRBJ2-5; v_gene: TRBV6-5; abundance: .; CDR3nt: TGTGCCAGCAGTAACGTACAGGGAATCGAGACCCAGTACTTC; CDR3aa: CASSNVQGIETQYF
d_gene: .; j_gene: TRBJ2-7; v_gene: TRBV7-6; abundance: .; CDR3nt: TGTGCCAGCAGCTTAGCGCAAGCCAGGTTCCACGAGCAGTACTTC; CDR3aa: CASSLAQARFHEQYF
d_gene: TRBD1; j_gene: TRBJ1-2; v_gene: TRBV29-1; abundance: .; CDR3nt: TGCAGCGTTGAAGATTTTTCCCGGGACAGGGGAGAGAGGGGCTATGGCTACACCTTC; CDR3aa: CSVEDFSRDRGERGYGYTF
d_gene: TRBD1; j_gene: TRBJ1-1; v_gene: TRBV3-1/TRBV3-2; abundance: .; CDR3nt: TGTGCCAGCAGCCTCCCGGACAGGGGCACTGAAGCTTTCTTT; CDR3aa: CASSLPDRGTEAFF
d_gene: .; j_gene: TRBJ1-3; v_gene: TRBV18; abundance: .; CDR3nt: TGTGCCAGCTCACCACCGGTGACAGCTGGAAACACCATATATTTT; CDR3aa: CASSPPVTAGNTIYF
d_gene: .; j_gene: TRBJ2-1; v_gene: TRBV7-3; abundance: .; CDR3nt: TGTGCCAGCAGCTACTCTAGCCGTGAGCAGTTCTTC; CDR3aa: CASSYSSREQFF
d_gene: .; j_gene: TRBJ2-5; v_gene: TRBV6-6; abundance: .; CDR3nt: TGTGCCAGCAGTTACTCCCCACGGCAGCAAGAGACCCAGTACTTC; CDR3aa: CASSYSPRQQETQYF
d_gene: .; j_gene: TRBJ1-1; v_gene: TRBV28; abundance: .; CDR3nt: TGTGCCAGCAGAATCGACAAGAACACTGAAGCTTTCTTT; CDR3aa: CASRIDKNTEAFF
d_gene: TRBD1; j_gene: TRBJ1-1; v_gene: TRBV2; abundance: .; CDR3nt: TGTGCCAGCAGTCCTTGGGGACAGGCGAACACTGAAGCTTTCTTT; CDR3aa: CASSPWGQANTEAFF
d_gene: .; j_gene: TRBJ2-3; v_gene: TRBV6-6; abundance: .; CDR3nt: TGTGCCAGCAGTTACGGGGGTAGCACAGATACGCAGTATTTT; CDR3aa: CASSYGGSTDTQYF
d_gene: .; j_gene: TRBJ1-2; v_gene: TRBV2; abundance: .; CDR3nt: TGTGCCAGTGATGGTGAGAGGACCGAGATCTATGGCTACACCTTC; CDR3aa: CASDGERTEIYGYTF
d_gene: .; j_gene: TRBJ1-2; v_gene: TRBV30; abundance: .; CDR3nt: TGTGCCTGGAGCTTACAGGCTACCGATGGCTACACCTTC; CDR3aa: CAWSLQATDGYTF
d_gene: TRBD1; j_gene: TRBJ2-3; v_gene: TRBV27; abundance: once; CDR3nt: TGTGCCAGCAGTGTACCGACAGGGGGTTGGGGCACAGATACGCAGTATTTT; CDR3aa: CASSVPTGGWGTDTQYF
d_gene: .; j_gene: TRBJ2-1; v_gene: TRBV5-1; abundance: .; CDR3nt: TGCGCCAGCAGCCCACCTAGGGGCGGAGACAATGAGCAGTTCTTC; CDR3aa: CASSPPRGGDNEQFF
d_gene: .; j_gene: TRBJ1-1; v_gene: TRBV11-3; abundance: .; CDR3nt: TGTGCCAGCAGCCTGCGGGGGCTCGACACTGAAGCTTTCTTT; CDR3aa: CASSLRGLDTEAFF
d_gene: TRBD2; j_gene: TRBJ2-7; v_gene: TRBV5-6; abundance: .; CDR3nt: TGTGCCAGCAGGCCAACTAGCGGGGGGGCTTACGAGCAGTACTTC; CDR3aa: CASRPTSGGAYEQYF
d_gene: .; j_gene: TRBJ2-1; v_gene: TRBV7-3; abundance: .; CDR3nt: TGTGCCAGCAGCTTAGGGGGCTCGGGGGCTGAGCAGTTCTTC; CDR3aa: CASSLGGSGAEQFF
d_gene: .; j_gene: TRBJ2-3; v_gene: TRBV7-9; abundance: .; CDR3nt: TGTGCCAGCAGGCCCCGAGAGAGGCCGATAAGAACAGATACGCAGTATTTT; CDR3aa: CASRPRERPIRTDTQYF
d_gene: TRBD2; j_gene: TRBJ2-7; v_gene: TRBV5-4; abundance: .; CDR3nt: TGTGCCAGCAGCCCTAGCGGGAGGGACGAGCAGTACTTC; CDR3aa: CASSPSGRDEQYF
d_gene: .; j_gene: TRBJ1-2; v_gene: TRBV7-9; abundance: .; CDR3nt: TGTGCCAGCAGCAGCGAGGTAAATGGCTACACCTTC; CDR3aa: CASSSEVNGYTF
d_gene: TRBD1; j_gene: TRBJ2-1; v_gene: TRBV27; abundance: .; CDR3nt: TGTGCCAGCAGTTTAAGGGAGGGGCGGACAGGGGCCAATGAGCAGTTCTTC; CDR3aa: CASSLREGRTGANEQFF